Here is one TCR beta chain with its context. Its antigen is not known. The PCR was carried out with 60 Vbeta primers and 13 Jbeta primers. Study processing details: Later work found around 85 million unique TCR beta chains, with about 10 million shared. Generated by immunoSEQ multiplex PCR, the TCRdb table keeps only in-frame clones and is missing some. From that table come the V and J calls and clone size; the DNA was used to work out D and trimming. The profile shows tens of thousands of clones, 82% of them singletons. This entry comes from a study of cytomegalovirus exposure and HLA in healthy donors. Study outcomes and limitations: Certain sequence variants were highly shared and formed a cluster, and this cluster was likely a sequencing artifact. Later on, analysis showed that most CMV-associated TCR beta chains appeared to be HLA-restricted. Productive status was seen about 87% or about 30% of the time for most TCR beta V segments in an earlier analysis.

The CDR3 totals 15 residues. V was clipped by 0 bases and J by 7 bases; unmatched bases: 9. Germline V gives CDR1 LGHNA, CDR2 YNFKEQ. The sample was PBMCs. The chain is built from TRBV4-2 and TRBJ2-7; 7 nucleotides align to TRBD2. The receptor's source is a man in his fifties in good health and CMV-seronegative. Here the CDR3 reads CASSQDQASGLEQYF. CDR3 coding DNA: TGTGCCAGCAGCCAAGATCAGGCTAGCGGCCTAGAGCAGTACTTC.